These 27 T cell receptor beta chains share one sample of origin, sequenced in a study of cytomegalovirus exposure and HLA in healthy donors. 60 Vbeta and 13 Jbeta primers were used in PCR. Only in-frame clones appear in the TCRdb table, and some are missing; sequencing was by immunoSEQ multiplex PCR. The sample records tens of thousands of clones, over 70% being singletons. The specimen sequenced was PBMCs. The receptors originated from a man aged 45-65 years in good health and CMV-seropositive.

The chain is built from TRBV7-6 and TRBJ2-7; D possibly corresponds to TRBD1 (7 bases). V lost 1 base and J 3 bases, leaving 13 bases between the germline ends. The germline CDR1 and CDR2 sequences are SGHVS and FNYEAQ. The CDR3 runs 15 residues. CDR3 amino acids: CASSLGAGGSYEQYF. DNA of the CDR3: TGTGCCAGCAGCTTAGGGGCAGGGGGGAGCTACGAGCAGTACTTC.

This clone was recorded a few times. A far larger clone lies a single base away; this is likely a read error. The chain couples TRBV5-4 to TRBJ1-1; D remains ambiguous. Germline assignment: CDR1 SGHNT and CDR2 YYREEE (reference sequence). The CDR3 spans 11 residues. V was trimmed by 2 bases and J by 10 bases, leaving 9 bases between them. CDR3 sequence reads: CASSFNGVAFF. The DNA for the CDR3 is TGTGCCAGCAGCTTCAACGGAGTAGCTTTCTTT.

The chain links TRBV5-1 to TRBJ2-3; D is possibly TRBD1 (5 bases). Germline V gives CDR1 SGHRS, CDR2 YFSETQ. The V end was cut by 0 bases, the J end by 0 bases, with 14 bases between. The CDR3 spans 17 residues. Here the CDR3 reads CASSLAVMDTSTDTQYF. CDR3 coding DNA: TGCGCCAGCAGCTTGGCCGTTATGGACACCAGCACAGATACGCAGTATTTT. The full variable domain, its missing parts supplied by reference TRBV5-1 and TRBJ2-3, is KAGVTQTPRYLIKTRGQQVTLSCSPISGHRSVSWYQQTPGQGLQFLFEYFSETQRNKGNFPGRFSGRQFSNSRSEMNVSTLELGDSALYLCASSLAVMDTSTDTQYFGPGTRLTVL.

J is TRBJ2-3 and V is TRBV4-2, with 8 bases matching TRBD2. The CDR3 sequence is 20 residues long. CDR1 is LGHNA and CDR2 is YNFKEQ in the germline V gene. Trimming removed 0 bases from V and 2 bases from J; junction bases left unmatched: 16. The CDR3 bases are TGTGCCAGCAGCCAAGATGAGGGATCCAGCGGGAGAGGGGACACAGATACGCAGTATTTT. Its translation: CASSQDEGSSGRGDTDTQYF.

This clone has a single count. This chain connects TRBV25-1 to TRBJ1-2, with 9 bases lining up with TRBD1. The germline V gene has CDR1 MGHDK and CDR2 SYGVNS. V lost 6 bases and J lost 8; bases outside the gene matches: 7. The CDR3 runs 13 residues. The CDR3 nucleotides read TGTGCCAGCAGATCGGGGACAGGGAACGGCTACACCTTC. Its translation is CASRSGTGNGYTF.

The chain couples TRBV30 to TRBJ2-7; TRBD1 is a possible D gene (6 bases). The germline V gene encodes CDR1 GTSNPN and CDR2 SVGIG (reference sequence). V lost 4 bases to trimming and J lost 5 bases, with 12 bases between them. This CDR3 region has 12 residues. Written as DNA, the CDR3 is TGTGCCTGGATGGGGCAGGGGAACGAGCAGTACTTC. Translating gives CAWMGQGNEQYF.

This chain connects TRBV11-2 to TRBJ2-7, with D maybe TRBD2 (6 bases). The CDR3 runs to 15 residues. The germline V gene encodes CDR1 SGHAT and CDR2 FQNNGV. V gave up 6 bases and J gave up 8 bases, with 23 bases separating them. This chain's CDR3 is CASSSPSEGFMQQYF. The CDR3 nucleotides are TGTGCCAGCAGTTCCCCATCGGAGGGTTTTATGCAGCAGTACTTC.

This clone has just a few counts. V is TRBV6-1 and J is TRBJ1-3; no clear D. V was shortened by 5 bases and J by 5 bases, with 7 bases between the two germline ends. The CDR3 is 12 residues long. CDR1 MNHNS and CDR2 SASEGT come from the germline V gene. The CDR3 DNA reads as TGTGCCAGCAGTCCTACTAGAAACACCATATATTTT. Protein sequence: CASSPTRNTIYF.

The chain has TRBV6-1 and TRBJ2-5; 8 bases agree with TRBD2. The V gene's germline CDR1 is MNHNS and CDR2 SASEGT. V was pared by 7 bases and J by 1 base, with 2 bases of the junction left unmatched. The CDR3 is 13 amino acids. The CDR3 DNA reads as TGTGCCAGCAATAGCGGGATCCAAGAGACCCAGTACTTC. Its translation is CASNSGIQETQYF.

The rearrangement links TRBV11-2 to TRBJ1-2; TRBD1 aligns across 10 bases. The trim removed 5 bases at V and 8 bases at J, leaving 5 bases unmatched. CDR3 size: 13 residues. Germline lookup yields CDR1 SGHAT and CDR2 FQNNGV. The CDR3 DNA follows: TGTGCCAGCAGCCGGGACAGGGGTCGAGGCTACACCTTC. Its translation: CASSRDRGRGYTF.

The chain uses TRBV19 and TRBJ2-5; 7 nucleotides match TRBD2. There are 16 residues in the CDR3. Trimming took 1 base from V and 7 from J; bases not matched to a gene: 12. The germline V gene has CDR1 LNHDA and CDR2 SQIVND (reference sequence). CDR3 nucleotides: TGTGCCAGTAGTATAGGCTGGCGGGAGACGAGGTGGACCCAGTACTTC. As protein: CASSIGWRETRWTQYF. Combining the CDR3 with reference TRBV19 and TRBJ2-5 gives the whole variable domain DGGITQSPKYLFRKEGQNVTLSCEQNLNHDAMYWYRQDPGQGLRLIYYSQIVNDFQKGDIAEGYSVSREKKESFPLTVTSAQKNPTAFYLCASSIGWRETRWTQYFGPGTRLLVL.

The CDR3 sequence: CASSPVPGTEAFF. CDR3 sequence (DNA): TGTGCCAGCAGTCCCGTGCCGGGAACTGAAGCTTTCTTT. This chain links TRBV7-2 with TRBJ1-1, with unresolved D. Germline CDR1 is SGHTA and CDR2 is FQGNSA. The CDR3 covers 13 residues. V was cut by 6 bases and J by 5 bases, with 13 bases left in between.

V and J are TRBV29-1 and TRBJ1-1, with D uncertain. CDR1 SQVTM and CDR2 ANQGSEA come from the germline V gene. The CDR3 consists of 12 residues. V was cut by 4 bases and J by 2 bases, with 8 bases left in between. CDR3 nucleotide sequence: TGCAGCGTTGGACGGAGAAACACTGAAGCTTTCTTT. Translation: CSVGRRNTEAFF.

Here the CDR3 reads CASSQSSVTNEKLFF. The DNA for the CDR3 is TGTGCCAGCAGCCAGAGTAGCGTCACTAATGAAAAACTGTTTTTT. This rearrangement joins TRBV7-2 to TRBJ1-4; no clear D. The CDR3 is made up of 15 amino acids. V shed 5 bases and J shed 2 bases, with 12 bases lying between them. Germline V gene lookup returns CDR1 SGHTA and CDR2 FQGNSA.

The table lists this clone with a few counts. The genes are TRBV18 and TRBJ2-7; 12 positions agree with TRBD2. Trimming took 3 bases from V and 4 from J; bases not matched to a gene: 1. This CDR3 is built from 14 residues. Germline V gene lookup returns CDR1 KGHSH and CDR2 LQKENI. CDR3 DNA sequence: TGTGCCAGCTCACCGACTAGCGGGGGTTACGAGCAGTACTTC. This encodes CASSPTSGGYEQYF.

The gene calls are TRBV5-1 and TRBJ2-7; 7 nucleotides line up with TRBD2. The CDR3 is made up of 16 amino acids. The V and J ends lost 1 base and 0 bases, in that order; junction bases with no gene match: 7. Germline values: CDR1 SGHRS, CDR2 YFSETQ. The CDR3 here is CASSLMGGTSSYEQYF. The CDR3 region has the DNA TGCGCCAGCAGCTTGATGGGGGGGACGAGCTCCTACGAGCAGTACTTC.

The V and J genes are TRBV7-8 and TRBJ2-1; 7 bases are a match to TRBD1. There are 12 residues in the CDR3. Germline loops: CDR1 SGHVS, CDR2 FQNEAQ. The junction had 2 bases not matched to a gene; V was cut back by 3 bases and J by 9 bases. CDR3 amino acids: CASSFRGTEQFF. CDR3 sequence (DNA): TGTGCCAGCAGCTTCAGGGGGACTGAGCAGTTCTTC. The complete variable domain, with remaining parts taken from reference TRBV7-8 and TRBJ2-1, reads GAGVSQSPRYKVAKRGQDVALRCDPISGHVSLFWYQQALGQGPEFLTYFQNEAQLDKSGLPSDRFFAERPEGSVSTLKIQRTQQEDSAVYLCASSFRGTEQFFGPGTRLTVL.

The V gene is TRBV5-4, the J gene TRBJ2-2, with a weak D call TRBD2 (5 bases). The germline V gene has CDR1 SGHNT and CDR2 YYREEE (reference sequence). The V and J ends lost 1 base and 3 bases respectively, with 10 bases between them. The CDR3 covers 15 residues. CDR3: CASSLRQRDTGELFF. DNA for the CDR3: TGTGCCAGCAGCTTGAGGCAGAGGGACACCGGGGAGCTGTTTTTT.

This clone turned up a few times. V and J are TRBV18 and TRBJ2-7; no clear D gene. V lost 4 bases to trimming and J lost 2 bases, with 9 bases between them. Germline CDR1 and CDR2: KGHSH and LQKENI. CDR3 length equals 13 residues. The CDR3 region has the DNA TGTGCCAGCTCACTGGGCTTGCCCTACGAGCAGTACTTC. It codes for CASSLGLPYEQYF.

The gene calls are TRBV2 and TRBJ1-5; 7 bases map to TRBD1. Germline loops: CDR1 SNHLY, CDR2 FYNNEI. The V and J ends lost 7 bases and 4 bases, in that order; junction bases with no gene match: 4. CDR3 length: 13 residues. In nucleotides, the CDR3 is TGTGCCAGCAACAGGGGCCCAAATCAGCCCCAGCATTTT. Translated, it gives CASNRGPNQPQHF.

The rearrangement uses TRBV7-9 and TRBJ2-2, with D possibly matching TRBD2 (6 bases). This CDR3 has 13 amino acids. From germline, CDR1 is SEHNR and CDR2 FQNEAQ (reference sequence). V lost 1 base and J lost 15, with 15 bases in between. The CDR3 reads CASSLDYTGEVFF. CDR3 DNA sequence: TGTGCCAGCAGCTTAGATTATACGGGAGAGGTGTTTTTT.

The rearrangement links TRBV19 to TRBJ1-6, with TRBD1 matching over 7 bases. The CDR3 has 14 residues. J gave up 9 bases and V 5 bases, and 7 bases lay outside the gene matches. Per germline, CDR1 LNHDA and CDR2 SQIVND (reference sequence). The CDR3 region is CASSPRQGGSPLHF. CDR3 coding DNA: TGTGCCAGTAGTCCCCGACAGGGAGGTTCACCCCTCCACTTT.

The chain is built from TRBV18 and TRBJ2-3; 10 bases fit TRBD2. The CDR3 is made up of 16 amino acids. The germline CDR1 and CDR2 sequences are KGHSH and LQKENI. J was trimmed by 4 bases and V by 2 bases; bases with no gene match: 6. CDR3 loop: CASSPYGTSDPDTQYF. The DNA for the CDR3 is TGTGCCAGCTCACCATACGGGACTAGCGATCCAGATACGCAGTATTTT.

The chain links TRBV9 to TRBJ1-1; TRBD1 aligns across 8 bases. The V and J ends lost 3 bases and 5 bases, in that order; junction bases with no gene match: 6. Germline CDR1 and CDR2: SGDLS and YYNGEE. The CDR3 contains 14 residues. Here the CDR3 reads CASSAQGAMTEAFF. CDR3 DNA: TGTGCCAGCAGCGCGCAGGGGGCAATGACTGAAGCTTTCTTT.

The chain uses TRBV7-8 and TRBJ2-7, with D possibly TRBD1 on 6 matching bases. The CDR3 is 13 amino acids. Germline CDR1 reads SGHVS; CDR2 reads FQNEAQ. With 5 bases removed from V and 3 bases from J, the gap between germline ends came to 11 bases. The DNA of the CDR3 is TGTGCCAGCAGCCGGACAGAATTCTACGAGCAGTACTTC. It is translated as CASSRTEFYEQYF.

V is TRBV7-6 and J is TRBJ2-7; 9 positions match TRBD1. The trim removed 1 base at V and 3 bases at J, leaving 4 bases unmatched. The CDR3 loop spans 15 amino acids. Germline values: CDR1 SGHVS, CDR2 FNYEAQ. CDR3 protein: CASSLEVGQGYEQYF. The CDR3 DNA reads as TGTGCCAGCAGCTTAGAAGTGGGACAGGGCTACGAGCAGTACTTC.

This clone came up once. The chain uses TRBV7-8 and TRBJ2-3, with D perhaps matching TRBD2 (7 bases). Germline values: CDR1 SGHVS, CDR2 FQNEAQ. The CDR3 is made up of 16 amino acids. The V end lost 1 base, the J end lost 2 bases, and 13 bases lay between the germline ends. This CDR3 reads CASSLVQGTTTDTQYF. For the CDR3, the DNA is TGTGCCAGCAGCTTAGTTCAGGGGACTACCACAGATACGCAGTATTTT.